These 27 T cell receptor beta chains share one sample of origin, sequenced in a study of monozygotic twins with inflammatory bowel disease. One entry per CDR3 protein, without DNA, is what TCRdb gives after re-calling the 5' RACE reads. Its table records 420,000 or so distinct CDR3 sequences. Input material: blood. The receptors here all came from a human donor with ulcerative colitis or Crohn's disease, or a healthy co-twin of an affected twin (not recorded which).

The chain links TRBV7-8 to TRBJ2-3; absent DNA, TCRdb's TRBD1 call cannot be checked. The CDR3 has 16 amino acids. Germline V gene sequence: CDR1 SGHVS, CDR2 FQNEAQ. CDR3 in amino acids: CASSLARRAITDTQYF.

The chain carries TRBV6-2 or TRBV6-3 and TRBJ2-5; the TCRdb D gene call, TRBD1, has no DNA to confirm it. The CDR3 totals 16 residues. Per the germline V gene, CDR1 is MNHEY and CDR2 is SVGEGT. The CDR3 sequence is CASSYTAPQGRETQYF.

The CDR3 is CSAGGAQHTQYF. This chain joins TRBV20-1 and TRBJ2-3; there is no DNA to check the TCRdb D call of TRBD1. This CDR3 has 12 residues. Germline loops: CDR1 DFQATT, CDR2 SNEGSKA (reference sequence).

The chain joins TRBV9 to TRBJ1-3; TCRdb designates TRBD1, a call that cannot be tested without DNA. This CDR3 contains 17 residues. Germline V CDR1 and CDR2: SGDLS, YYNGEE. The CDR3 sequence: CASSVVPQGTSGNTIYF.

This chain joins TRBV2 and TRBJ2-2; the D gene TCRdb calls, TRBD1, cannot be checked with no DNA. The CDR3 spans 14 residues. CDR1 SNHLY and CDR2 FYNNEI come from the germline V gene. The CDR3 protein is CASSADRGYGELFF.

The V gene is TRBV20-1, the J gene TRBJ2-2; without DNA, the TCRdb call of TRBD2 cannot be checked. This CDR3 comprises 14 residues. Germline V gives CDR1 DFQATT, CDR2 SNEGSKA (reference sequence). The CDR3 loop is CSARTSLVPGELFF.

The chain couples TRBV5-1 to TRBJ2-1; lacking DNA, the TRBD1 call made by TCRdb goes unchecked. This CDR3 is 15 amino acids long. Germline CDR1 is SGHRS and CDR2 is YFSETQ. CDR3 region: CASSAGQGDYNEQFF.

The chain has TRBV15 and TRBJ1-4; the TCRdb D gene call, TRBD1, has no DNA to confirm it. Germline V gene data show CDR1 as LNHNV and CDR2 as YYDKDF (reference sequence). CDR3 size: 15 residues. This CDR3 is CATSRARWGGEKLFF.

This chain uses TRBV4-2 with TRBJ1-4; the TCRdb call, TRBD1, lacks DNA for checking. The CDR3 loop spans 15 amino acids. The germline gives CDR1 LGHNA, CDR2 YNFKEQ. The CDR3 sequence: CASSQVWGANEKLFF.

This chain uses TRBV29-1 with TRBJ2-7. CDR1 is SQVTM and CDR2 is ANQGSEA in the germline V gene. CDR3 length equals 12 residues. CDR3 loop: CSGGQSSYEQYF.

This chain joins TRBV11-2 and TRBJ2-7. The V gene's germline CDR1 is SGHAT and CDR2 FQNNGV. The CDR3 is 15 amino acids. The CDR3 sequence: CASSFAFSSSYEQYF.

The rearrangement links TRBV10-3 to TRBJ2-7; TCRdb reports TRBD1, a call that lacks DNA to check it against. Germline values: CDR1 ENHRY, CDR2 SYGVKD. The CDR3 length is 14 residues. The CDR3 sequence: CAISERQGAYEQYF.

Here the CDR3 reads CASSQDARRGSNEQFF. J is TRBJ2-1 and V is TRBV4-2; TCRdb outputs TRBD1, but without DNA this stays unchecked. From germline, CDR1 is LGHNA and CDR2 YNFKEQ. The CDR3 covers 16 residues.

The chain couples TRBV9 to TRBJ2-5. The CDR3 is made up of 15 amino acids. The germline V gene encodes CDR1 SGDLS and CDR2 YYNGEE. CDR3 loop: CASSVQGFLGETQYF.

V is TRBV20-1 and J is TRBJ1-1; without DNA, the TCRdb call of TRBD1 cannot be checked. Germline CDR1 reads DFQATT; CDR2 reads SNEGSKA (reference sequence). This CDR3 has 14 residues. This CDR3 reads CSASQGRGNTEAFF.

This chain connects TRBV5-1 to TRBJ2-7; as DNA is missing, the TRBD2 call by TCRdb cannot be tested. The CDR3 length is 14 residues. The germline gives CDR1 SGHRS, CDR2 YFSETQ. This CDR3 reads CASGEGVRGSEQYF.

This sequence joins TRBV5-1 and TRBJ1-1. The CDR3 totals 15 residues. Germline lookup yields CDR1 SGHRS and CDR2 YFSETQ. This chain's CDR3 is CASSLDIGGNTEAFF.

The chain uses TRBV5-1 and TRBJ1-6; TCRdb's D gene call, TRBD1, goes unchecked for lack of DNA. Germline V lookup: CDR1 SGHRS, CDR2 YFSETQ. The CDR3 sequence is 15 residues long. CDR3 residues: CASSLYLDSVSPLHF.

V and J are TRBV10-1 and TRBJ1-1. This CDR3 region has 14 residues. Per the germline V gene, CDR1 is WNHNN and CDR2 is SYGVQD (reference sequence). CDR3 sequence reads: CASSESGMNTEAFF.

The chain joins TRBV3-1 to TRBJ2-2; TCRdb's D gene call, TRBD2, goes unchecked for lack of DNA. The germline gives CDR1 LGHDT, CDR2 YNNKEL (reference sequence). The CDR3 covers 17 residues. The chain's CDR3 is CASSQGLAGVNTGELFF.

The chain is built from TRBV9 and TRBJ2-1. CDR1 is SGDLS, CDR2 YYNGEE, per germline. This CDR3 contains 15 residues. The CDR3 sequence is CASSVEVSSYNEQFF.

J is TRBJ1-2 and V is TRBV7-3. The CDR3 has 15 amino acids. Germline-derived CDR1 and CDR2 are SGHTA and FQGTGA. The CDR3 loop reads CASSLAAGADYGYAF.

The chain employs TRBV9 and TRBJ2-2. This CDR3 contains 15 residues. Germline V gene data show CDR1 as SGDLS and CDR2 as YYNGEE. This CDR3 reads CASSVGGSYTGELFF.

This chain joins TRBV6-5 and TRBJ2-2; as DNA is missing, the TRBD1 call by TCRdb cannot be tested. The length of the CDR3 is 19 residues. Per germline, CDR1 MNHEY and CDR2 SVGAGI. CDR3 loop: CASSYSGGHFASNTGELFF.

This chain links TRBV12-3 or TRBV12-4 with TRBJ2-7. This CDR3 region has 12 residues. The CDR3 reads CASSLFTYEQYF.

The CDR3 is CASSPHENTQYF. The chain carries TRBV5-1 and TRBJ2-3. Per the germline V gene, CDR1 is SGHRS and CDR2 is YFSETQ. The CDR3 runs 12 residues.

The chain carries TRBV14 and TRBJ1-2; TCRdb reports TRBD1, a call that lacks DNA to check it against. Per germline, CDR1 SGHDN and CDR2 FVKESK. The CDR3 is made up of 13 amino acids. The CDR3 reads CASSQDSGGGYTF.